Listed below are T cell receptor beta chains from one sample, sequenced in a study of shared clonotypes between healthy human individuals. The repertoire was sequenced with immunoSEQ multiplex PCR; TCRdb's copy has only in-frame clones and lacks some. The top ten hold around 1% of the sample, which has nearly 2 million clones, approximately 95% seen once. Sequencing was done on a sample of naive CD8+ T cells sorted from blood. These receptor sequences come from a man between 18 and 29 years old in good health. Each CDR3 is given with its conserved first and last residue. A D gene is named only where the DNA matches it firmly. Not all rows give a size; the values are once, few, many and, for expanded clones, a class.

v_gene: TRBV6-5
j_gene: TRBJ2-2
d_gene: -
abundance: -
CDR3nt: TGTGCCAGCAGTTACGGGATGTCGACCGGGGAGCTGTTTTTT
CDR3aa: CASSYGMSTGELFF

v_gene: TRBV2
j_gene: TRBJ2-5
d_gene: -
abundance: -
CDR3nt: TGTGCCAGCAGTGAAGAGGGACAGTACTTC
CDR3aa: CASSEEGQYF

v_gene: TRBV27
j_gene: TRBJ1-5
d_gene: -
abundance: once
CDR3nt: TGTGCCAGCAGTTTGCAGGGATTCCAGCCCCAGCATTTT
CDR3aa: CASSLQGFQPQHF

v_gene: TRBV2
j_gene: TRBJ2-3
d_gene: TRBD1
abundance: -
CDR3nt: TGTGCCAGCAGCCCGACAGGGGCTTCCGTAGATACGCAGTATTTT
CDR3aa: CASSPTGASVDTQYF

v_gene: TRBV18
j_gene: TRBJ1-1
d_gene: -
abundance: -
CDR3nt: TGTGCCAGCTCACCGAGGGGGGCAAATGAAGCTTTCTTT
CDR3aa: CASSPRGANEAFF

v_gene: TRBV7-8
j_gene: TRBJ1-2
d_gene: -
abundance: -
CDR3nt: TGTGCCAGCAGCCCGTCAGGGCTCTATGGCTACACCTTC
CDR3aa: CASSPSGLYGYTF

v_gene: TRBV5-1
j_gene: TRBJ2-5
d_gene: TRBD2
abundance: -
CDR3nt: TGCGCCAGCAGCCTCCCAGGACTAGCCGAAGAGACCCAGTACTTC
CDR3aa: CASSLPGLAEETQYF

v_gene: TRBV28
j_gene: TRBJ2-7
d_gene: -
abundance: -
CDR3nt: TGTGCCAGCAGGGGACCGGGTAGCTCCTACGAGCAGTACTTC
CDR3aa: CASRGPGSSYEQYF

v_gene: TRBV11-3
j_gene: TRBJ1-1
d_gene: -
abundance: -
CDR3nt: TGTGCCAGCAGCTTAGGACAGAGCCACACTGAAGCTTTCTTT
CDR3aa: CASSLGQSHTEAFF

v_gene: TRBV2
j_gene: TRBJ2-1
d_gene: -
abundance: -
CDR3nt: TGTGCCAGCACTCCGGGGAGCTCCTACAATGAGCAGTTCTTC
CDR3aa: CASTPGSSYNEQFF

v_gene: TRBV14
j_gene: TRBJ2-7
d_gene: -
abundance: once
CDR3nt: TGTGCCAGCAGCCAGAGGGGCTACGAGCAGTACTTC
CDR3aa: CASSQRGYEQYF

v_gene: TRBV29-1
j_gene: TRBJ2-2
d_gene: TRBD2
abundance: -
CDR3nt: TGCAGCGTTGCGCAGGGAGGGACCGGGGAGCTGTTTTTT
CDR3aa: CSVAQGGTGELFF

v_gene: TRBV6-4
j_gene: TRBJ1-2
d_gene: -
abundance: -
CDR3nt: TGTGCCAGCAGTCCCGACGGGGAGGGACAAGGCTATGGCTACACCTTC
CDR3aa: CASSPDGEGQGYGYTF

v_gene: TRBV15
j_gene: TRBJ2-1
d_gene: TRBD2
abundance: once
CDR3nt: TGTGCCACCAACTCGAGACTAGCGGGGTACAATGAGCAGTTCTTC
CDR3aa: CATNSRLAGYNEQFF

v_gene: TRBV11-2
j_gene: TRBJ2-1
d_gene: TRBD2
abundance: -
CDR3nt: TGTGCCAGCAGCCCGCCTTTGGCGGGAGGGCCTTATGAGCAGTTCTTC
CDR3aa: CASSPPLAGGPYEQFF

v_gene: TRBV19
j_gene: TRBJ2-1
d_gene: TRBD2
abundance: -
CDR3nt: TGTGCCAGTAGTATCCCCACTAGCGCAGCTTACAATGAGCAGTTCTTC
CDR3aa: CASSIPTSAAYNEQFF

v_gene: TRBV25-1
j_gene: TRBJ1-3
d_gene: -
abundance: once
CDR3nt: TGTGCCAGCAGTGAATATCCGATCTCTGGAAACACCATATATTTT
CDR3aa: CASSEYPISGNTIYF

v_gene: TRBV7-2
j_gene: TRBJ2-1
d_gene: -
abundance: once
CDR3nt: TGTGCCAGCAGCTTAGCGCCTGGTGAGGGGCTGGGGCAGTTCTTC
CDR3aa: CASSLAPGEGLGQFF

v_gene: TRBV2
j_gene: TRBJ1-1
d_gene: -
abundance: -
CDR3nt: TGTGCCAGCAGTGAATGGTATGGAGGGGAGGGTAACACTGAAGCTTTCTTT
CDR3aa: CASSEWYGGEGNTEAFF

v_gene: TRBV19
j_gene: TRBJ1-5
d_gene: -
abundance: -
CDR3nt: TGTGCCAGTAGTATATTTCGTTTGGATAATCAGCCCCAGCATTTT
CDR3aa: CASSIFRLDNQPQHF

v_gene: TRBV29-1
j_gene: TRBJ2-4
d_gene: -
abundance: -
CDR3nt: TGCAGCGGTTCCTACCTAAGGAGAGCCAAAAACATTCAGTACTTC
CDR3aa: CSGSYLRRAKNIQYF

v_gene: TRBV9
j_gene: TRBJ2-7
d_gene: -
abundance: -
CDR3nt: TGTGCCAGCAGCATGACACAGGGCCACGAGCAGTACTTC
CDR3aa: CASSMTQGHEQYF

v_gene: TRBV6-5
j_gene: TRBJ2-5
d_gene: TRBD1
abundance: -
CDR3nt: TGTGCCAGCAGTTCCCGCCCGACAGGGTGGGAAGAGACCCAGTACTTC
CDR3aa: CASSSRPTGWEETQYF

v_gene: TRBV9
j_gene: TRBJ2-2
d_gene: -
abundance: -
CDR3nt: TGTGCCAGCAGCGTAGTGGACACCGGGGAGCTGTTTTTT
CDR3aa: CASSVVDTGELFF

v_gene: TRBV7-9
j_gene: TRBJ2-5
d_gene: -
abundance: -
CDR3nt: TGTGCCAGCAGCTTTCCCCGGCGAAATGAAGAGACCCAGTACTTC
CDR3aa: CASSFPRRNEETQYF

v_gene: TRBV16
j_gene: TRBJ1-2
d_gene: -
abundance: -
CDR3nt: TGTGCCAGCAGCCAATCGCCGGCCAGGGAACAGTTTGGCTACACCTTC
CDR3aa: CASSQSPAREQFGYTF

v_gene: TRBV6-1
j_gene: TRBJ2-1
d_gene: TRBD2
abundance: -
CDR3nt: TGTGCCAGCAGTGAAGCAGTTACTAGCGGCTATGAGCAGTTCTTC
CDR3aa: CASSEAVTSGYEQFF

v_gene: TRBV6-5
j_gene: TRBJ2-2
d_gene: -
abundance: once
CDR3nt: TGTGCCAGCAGTTACCCGGGACGGCCCGGGGAGCTGTTTTTT
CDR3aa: CASSYPGRPGELFF

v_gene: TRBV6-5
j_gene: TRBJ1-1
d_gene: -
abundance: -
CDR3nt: TGTGCCAGCAGTTACTCGATTGGGGATGAAGCTTTCTTT
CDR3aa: CASSYSIGDEAFF

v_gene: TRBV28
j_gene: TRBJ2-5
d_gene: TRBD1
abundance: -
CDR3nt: TGTGCCAGCAGTAAGAACCCGGGACAGGGGGAGTGGGAGACCCAGTACTTC
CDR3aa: CASSKNPGQGEWETQYF

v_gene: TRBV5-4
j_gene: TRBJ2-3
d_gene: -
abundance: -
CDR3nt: TGTGCCAGCAGCTTATTATCCCAGGGAGATACGCAGTATTTT
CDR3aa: CASSLLSQGDTQYF

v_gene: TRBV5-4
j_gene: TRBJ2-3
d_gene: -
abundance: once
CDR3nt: TGTGCCAGCAGCTTGGGAGGTGTAGATACGCAGTATTTT
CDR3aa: CASSLGGVDTQYF

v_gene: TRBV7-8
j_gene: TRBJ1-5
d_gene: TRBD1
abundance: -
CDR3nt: TGTGCCAGCAGCGACAGGGGGCTGAATCAGCCCCAGCATTTT
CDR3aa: CASSDRGLNQPQHF

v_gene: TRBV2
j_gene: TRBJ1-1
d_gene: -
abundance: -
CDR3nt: TGTGCCACGCTCGACAGTAATTACTTTGAAGCTTTCTTT
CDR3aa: CATLDSNYFEAFF